The entry below describes one T cell receptor beta chain. No antigen is known for it. PCR was performed using 60 Vbeta and 13 Jbeta primers. Repertoires were generated with immunoSEQ multiplex PCR, while TCRdb's copy carries only in-frame clones and drops some. The data hold some 180,000 clones, with approximately 70% observed a single time. This CDR3 spans 17 amino acids. CDR1 and CDR2 (germline): KGHSH, LQKENI. J was trimmed by 7 bases and V by 2 bases; bases with no gene match: 6. The source of the sample is a study of cytomegalovirus exposure and HLA in healthy donors. Study conclusions and caveats: Beyond CMV serostatus, there was no information to go on about immune exposure. A likely sequencing artifact accounted for one observed cluster of highly shared sequence variants. Both high specificity and high sensitivity reportedly marked the classifier's diagnosis of cytomegalovirus status.

Sequencing was carried out using PBMCs. This TCR was recovered from a woman aged 18-35 years in good health and CMV-seropositive. V usage is TRBV18 and J usage is TRBJ2-1; 15 nucleotides agree with TRBD2. CDR3 loop: CASSPFRTSGGANEQFF. In DNA, the CDR3 is TGTGCCAGCTCACCATTCCGGACTAGCGGGGGGGCGAATGAGCAGTTCTTC.